This TCR beta chain was obtained from a study of response to subunit inactivated influenza vaccine. Study observations and caveats: Authors suggested seasonal influenza vaccinations each recruit few new T cells.

The germline V gene encodes CDR1 MDHEN and CDR2 SYDVKM. The CDR3 runs to 20 residues. J lost 6 bases, V lost 5 bases, and 21 bases had no gene match. From the RT-PCR reads, TCRdb called clonotypes with MiXCR, one entry per CDR3 protein. Found here are about 160,000 distinct CDR3 sequences, roughly 10% of them singletons; the top ten hold 9.5% to 15%. This clonotype was seen at least ten times. Its antigen remains unknown. This receptor was obtained from a man aged 45 to 65 who received an inactivated influenza vaccine. This chain joins TRBV28 and TRBJ2-7; TRBD2 aligns across 14 bases. Sequenced material: non-naive T cells sorted from PBMCs, taken about 40 days after vaccination. The CDR3 coding sequence is TGTGCCAGCAGTACAAACTCCGGGACTAGCGGGAGCCCCTTAAGCGTCGAGCAGTACTTC. Residues: CASSTNSGTSGSPLSVEQYF.